These T cell receptor beta chains were read from a single sample in a study of T cell responses to AZD1222 COVID-19 vaccine. Produced via immunoSEQ multiplex PCR; TCRdb's table is partial and in-frame only. The sample lists 150,000 to 200,000 clones, around 93% seen once, with about 4.4% in the top ten. Sample: peripheral blood, taken on day 0 of AZD1222 vaccination. These TCRs come from an adult in good health. The CDR3 runs from the conserved cysteine through the conserved F or W. A D gene is named only where the DNA matches it firmly. The size field is filled for only some rows; it gives once, few, many or a size class.

d_gene	j_gene	abundance	v_gene	CDR3aa	CDR3nt
-	TRBJ1-1	-	TRBV3-1/TRBV3-2	CASGRGEAFF	TGTGCCAGCGGTAGAGGTGAAGCTTTCTTT
-	TRBJ1-1	few	TRBV12-3/TRBV12-4	CASTSGAEAFF	TGTGCCAGCACCAGCGGTGCTGAAGCTTTCTTT
-	TRBJ1-2	-	TRBV24-1	CATEANYGYTF	TGTGCCACCGAGGCTAACTATGGCTACACCTTC
-	TRBJ2-1	-	TRBV5-4	CASSPPRADEQFF	TGTGCCAGCAGCCCCCCCAGGGCGGACGAGCAGTTCTTC
-	TRBJ1-6	-	TRBV2	CASSEARQDNSPLHF	TGTGCCAGCAGTGAAGCGAGACAGGATAATTCACCCCTCCACTTT
-	TRBJ2-1	-	TRBV5-5	CASSRDTYNEQFF	TGTGCCAGCAGCCGGGACACGTACAATGAGCAGTTCTTC
-	TRBJ2-7	-	TRBV28	CASSLGGATYEQYF	TGTGCCAGCAGTTTAGGGGGAGCAACCTACGAGCAGTACTTC
-	TRBJ2-2	-	TRBV5-3	CARSLAPNTGELFF	TGTGCCAGAAGCTTAGCCCCGAACACCGGGGAGCTGTTTTTT
-	TRBJ2-7	-	TRBV3-1/TRBV3-2	CASSQGGRGTEQYF	TGTGCCAGCAGCCAAGGTGGCCGGGGGACCGAGCAGTACTTC
TRBD1	TRBJ1-2	-	TRBV3-1/TRBV3-2	CASRRQGGNYGYTF	TGTGCCAGCAGGCGACAGGGGGGAAACTATGGCTACACCTTC
-	TRBJ1-6	-	TRBV2	CASSEPGHVGDSPLHF	TGTGCCAGCAGCGAACCCGGACATGTAGGAGATTCACCCCTCCACTTT
-	TRBJ2-7	-	TRBV7-2	CASSSRGASRNLYEQYF	TGTGCCAGCAGCTCCCGCGGGGCATCACGAAATCTCTACGAGCAGTACTTC
-	TRBJ1-2	-	TRBV2	CASTSVGYTF	TGTGCCAGCACCTCGGTGGGCTACACCTTC
-	TRBJ2-5	-	TRBV20-1	CSASRQMGFSDPTGETQYF	TGCAGTGCTAGTCGACAAATGGGATTCAGCGACCCAACGGGGGAGACCCAGTACTTC
TRBD2	TRBJ2-1	-	TRBV5-1	CASSFSGDSSYNEQFF	TGCGCCAGCAGCTTTAGCGGGGATAGCTCCTACAATGAGCAGTTCTTC
-	TRBJ1-1	once	TRBV14	CASSQIWSPLYMNTEAFF	TGTGCCAGCAGCCAAATTTGGTCCCCCCTCTATATGAACACTGAAGCTTTCTTT
-	TRBJ2-7	once	TRBV10-2	CASSESGDHEQYF	TGCGCCAGCAGTGAGTCAGGGGACCACGAGCAGTACTTC
TRBD2	TRBJ2-7	-	TRBV28	CASSFPPEASGRSIYEQYF	TGTGCCAGCAGTTTCCCTCCCGAGGCTAGCGGGAGGTCGATTTACGAGCAGTACTTC
-	TRBJ1-4	-	TRBV6-6	CASSLRQGTNEKLFF	TGTGCCAGCAGTTTGCGGCAGGGCACTAATGAAAAACTGTTTTTT
-	TRBJ2-7	-	TRBV7-7	CASSLTSSYEQYF	TGTGCTAGCAGCTTAACTAGCTCCTACGAGCAGTACTTC
-	TRBJ1-1	-	TRBV20-1	CSGQGNGEAFF	TGCAGTGGGCAGGGAAACGGTGAAGCTTTCTTT
-	TRBJ1-6	-	TRBV6-5	CASSYLRTGSNSPLHF	TGTGCCAGCAGTTACTTGCGGACGGGAAGTAATTCACCCCTCCACTTT
-	TRBJ2-1	-	TRBV7-9	CASKRETAHEQFF	TGTGCCAGCAAGAGGGAAACAGCCCATGAGCAGTTCTTC
-	TRBJ1-2	-	TRBV28	CASSPRVDYGYTF	TGTGCCAGCAGTCCCAGGGTCGACTATGGCTACACCTTC
-	TRBJ2-7	once	TRBV30	CAWSRGEQYF	TGTGCCTGGAGCAGAGGCGAGCAGTACTTC
-	TRBJ1-5	-	TRBV6-5	CASSYQGGNQPQHF	TGTGCCAGCAGTTACCAGGGTGGCAATCAGCCCCAGCATTTT
TRBD1	TRBJ1-1	-	TRBV12-3/TRBV12-4	CASSYGQGTEAFF	TGTGCCAGCAGTTACGGACAGGGCACTGAAGCTTTCTTT
TRBD2	TRBJ2-7	-	TRBV18	CASSPPGLAVSYEQYF	TGTGCCAGCTCACCACCGGGGCTAGCGGTAAGCTACGAGCAGTACTTC
-	TRBJ1-2	-	TRBV5-1	CASSFSTGAYGYTF	TGCGCCAGCAGCTTCTCGACAGGAGCCTATGGCTACACCTTC
-	TRBJ1-2	-	TRBV3-1/TRBV3-2	CASSQAGRVGGYTF	TGTGCCAGCAGCCAGGCCGGGAGGGTGGGCGGCTACACCTTC
TRBD1	TRBJ2-7	-	TRBV30	CAWRKRQGTDREQYF	TGTGCCTGGAGAAAAAGACAGGGAACGGATCGGGAGCAGTACTTC
-	TRBJ1-1	-	TRBV30	CAWSVIRTAGPEAFF	TGTGCCTGGAGTGTCATACGGACGGCTGGCCCCGAAGCTTTCTTT
TRBD1	TRBJ1-4	-	TRBV5-6	CASSPGTGLLEKLFF	TGTGCCAGCAGCCCCGGGACAGGGTTATTGGAAAAACTGTTTTTT
TRBD2	TRBJ2-5	many	TRBV25-1	CASSEGLAGIKETQYF	TGTGCCAGCAGTGAAGGACTAGCGGGAATCAAAGAGACCCAGTACTTC
-	TRBJ2-1	-	TRBV27	CASSLGWEQFF	TGTGCCAGCAGTTTGGGGTGGGAGCAGTTCTTC
TRBD2	TRBJ2-1	-	TRBV7-3	CASSLRTSGRARNFDEQFF	TGTGCCAGCAGCTTACGGACTAGCGGGAGGGCCAGGAATTTCGATGAGCAGTTCTTC
TRBD2	TRBJ2-7	-	TRBV19	CASSPSGLAGYEQYF	TGTGCCAGTAGTCCCTCCGGACTAGCGGGATACGAGCAGTACTTC
-	TRBJ1-6	-	TRBV2	CASSGWGAENSPLHF	TGTGCCAGCAGTGGGTGGGGGGCGGAGAATTCACCCCTCCACTTT
TRBD2	TRBJ2-3	-	TRBV9	CASSVGGRESDTQYF	TGTGCCAGCAGCGTAGGAGGGAGGGAATCAGATACGCAGTATTTT
TRBD1	TRBJ1-1	-	TRBV18	CASSPPGRGPEAFF	TGTGCCAGCTCACCACCGGGCAGGGGGCCTGAAGCTTTCTTT
-	TRBJ1-1	-	TRBV3-1/TRBV3-2	CASSHRVTNTEAFF	TGTGCCAGCAGCCACAGGGTTACGAACACTGAAGCTTTCTTT
-	TRBJ1-1	-	TRBV10-3	CAITTDYMNTEAFF	TGTGCCATCACGACGGATTACATGAACACTGAAGCTTTCTTT
-	TRBJ1-5	-	TRBV6-5	CASTSRSNQPQHF	TGTGCCAGCACTTCCAGATCCAATCAGCCCCAGCATTTT
-	TRBJ2-1	-	TRBV7-3	CASSFNAELEQFF	TGTGCCAGCAGCTTTAACGCGGAGCTGGAGCAGTTCTTC
-	TRBJ2-7	-	TRBV19	CASSFAGSYEQYF	TGTGCCAGTAGTTTTGCAGGATCCTACGAGCAGTACTTC
-	TRBJ2-4	-	TRBV15	CATSRDERLAKNIQYF	TGTGCCACCAGCAGAGATGAAAGATTAGCCAAAAACATTCAGTACTTC
TRBD1	TRBJ1-2	-	TRBV28	CASSFRQGVDF	TGTGCCAGCAGTTTCAGACAGGGGGTGGACTTC
-	TRBJ2-4	-	TRBV20-1	CSASPGGVNIQYF	TGCAGTGCTAGTCCTGGCGGGGTGAACATTCAGTACTTC
-	TRBJ2-1	-	TRBV4-3	CASSQGPYNEQFF	TGCGCCAGCAGCCAAGGGCCTTACAATGAGCAGTTCTTC
TRBD1	TRBJ1-3	once	TRBV7-3	CASSPTGAENTIYF	TGTGCCAGCAGCCCCACAGGGGCGGAAAACACCATATATTTT
-	TRBJ2-7	-	TRBV28	CASSLWGADVYEQYF	TGTGCCAGCAGTTTATGGGGGGCGGATGTCTACGAGCAGTACTTC
TRBD1	TRBJ1-5	-	TRBV25-1	CASSAQGAIQPQHF	TGTGCCAGCAGTGCACAGGGGGCGATTCAGCCCCAGCATTTT
-	TRBJ2-5	-	TRBV6-1	CASSDFAGQETQYF	TGTGCCAGCAGTGATTTCGCGGGCCAAGAGACCCAGTACTTC
-	TRBJ2-7	once	TRBV5-4	CASKLGGGGAYEQYF	TGTGCCAGCAAACTGGGAGGAGGGGGGGCCTACGAGCAGTACTTC